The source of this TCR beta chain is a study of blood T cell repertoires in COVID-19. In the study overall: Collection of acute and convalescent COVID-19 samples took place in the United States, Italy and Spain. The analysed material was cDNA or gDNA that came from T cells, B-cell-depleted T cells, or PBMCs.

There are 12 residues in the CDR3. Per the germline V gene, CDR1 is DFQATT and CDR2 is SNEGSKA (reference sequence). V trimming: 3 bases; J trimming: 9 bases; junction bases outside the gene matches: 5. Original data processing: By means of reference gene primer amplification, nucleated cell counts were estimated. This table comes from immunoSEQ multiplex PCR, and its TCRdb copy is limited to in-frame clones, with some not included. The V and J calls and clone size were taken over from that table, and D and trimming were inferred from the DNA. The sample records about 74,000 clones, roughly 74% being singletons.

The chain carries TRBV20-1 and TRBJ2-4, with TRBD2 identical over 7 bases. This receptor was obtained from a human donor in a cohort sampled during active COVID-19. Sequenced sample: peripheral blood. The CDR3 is CSASEWEGIQYF. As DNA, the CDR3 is TGCAGTGCTAGTGAGTGGGAGGGCATTCAGTACTTC.